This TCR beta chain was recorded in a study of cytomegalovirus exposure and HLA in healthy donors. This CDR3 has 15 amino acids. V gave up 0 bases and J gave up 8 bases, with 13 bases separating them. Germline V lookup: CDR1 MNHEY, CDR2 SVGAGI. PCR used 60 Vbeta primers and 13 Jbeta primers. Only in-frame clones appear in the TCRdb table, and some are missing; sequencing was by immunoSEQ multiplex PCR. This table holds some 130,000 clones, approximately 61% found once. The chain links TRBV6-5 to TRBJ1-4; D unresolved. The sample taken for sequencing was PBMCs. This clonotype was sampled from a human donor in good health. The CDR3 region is CASSYSPRQREKLFF. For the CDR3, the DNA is TGTGCCAGCAGTTACTCGCCCCGCCAGAGGGAAAAACTGTTTTTT.